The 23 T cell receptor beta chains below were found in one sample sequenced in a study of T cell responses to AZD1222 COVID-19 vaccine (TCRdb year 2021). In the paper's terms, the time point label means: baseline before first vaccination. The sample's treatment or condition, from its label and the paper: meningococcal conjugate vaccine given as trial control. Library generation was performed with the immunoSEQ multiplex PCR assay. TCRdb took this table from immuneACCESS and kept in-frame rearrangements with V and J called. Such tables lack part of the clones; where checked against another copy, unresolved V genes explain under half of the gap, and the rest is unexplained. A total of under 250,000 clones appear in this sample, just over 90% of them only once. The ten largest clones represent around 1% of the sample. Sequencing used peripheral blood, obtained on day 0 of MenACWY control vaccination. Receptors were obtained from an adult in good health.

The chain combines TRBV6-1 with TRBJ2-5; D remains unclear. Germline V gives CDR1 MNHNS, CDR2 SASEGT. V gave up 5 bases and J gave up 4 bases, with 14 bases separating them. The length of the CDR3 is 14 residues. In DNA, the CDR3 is TGTGCCAGCAGTTATATAACGGAGCGAGAGACCCAGTACTTC. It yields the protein CASSYITERETQYF.

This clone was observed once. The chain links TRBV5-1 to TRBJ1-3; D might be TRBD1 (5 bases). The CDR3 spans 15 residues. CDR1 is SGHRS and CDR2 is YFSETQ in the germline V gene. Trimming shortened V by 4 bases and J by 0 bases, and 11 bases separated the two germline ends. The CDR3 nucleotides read TGCGCCAGCAGCCCTGAGGGGAGCTCTGGAAACACCATATATTTT. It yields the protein CASSPEGSSGNTIYF.

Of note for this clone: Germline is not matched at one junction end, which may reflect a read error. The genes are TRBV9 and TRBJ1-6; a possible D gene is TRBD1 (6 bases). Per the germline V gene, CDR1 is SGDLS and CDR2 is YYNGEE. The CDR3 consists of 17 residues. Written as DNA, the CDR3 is TGTGCCAGCCGCGTTGGGGGGGGGCGGAAACATAATTCACCCCTCCACTTT. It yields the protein CASRVGGGRKHNSPLHF.

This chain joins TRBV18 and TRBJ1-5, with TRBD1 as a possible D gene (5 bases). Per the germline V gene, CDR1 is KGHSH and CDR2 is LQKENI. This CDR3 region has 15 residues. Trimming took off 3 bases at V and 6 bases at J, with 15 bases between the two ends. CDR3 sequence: CASSPNGAAAQPQHF. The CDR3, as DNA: TGTGCCAGCTCACCCAATGGGGCGGCCGCTCAGCCCCAGCATTTT. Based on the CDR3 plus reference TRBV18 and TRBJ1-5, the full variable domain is NAGVMQNPRHLVRRRGQEARLRCSPMKGHSHVYWYRQLPEEGLKFMVYLQKENIIDESGMPKERFSAEFPKEGPSILRIQQVVRGDSAAYFCASSPNGAAAQPQHFGDGTRLSIL.

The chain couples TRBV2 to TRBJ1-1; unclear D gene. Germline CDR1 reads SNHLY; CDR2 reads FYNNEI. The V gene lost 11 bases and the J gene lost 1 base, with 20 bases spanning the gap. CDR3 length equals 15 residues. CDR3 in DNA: TGTGCCGGGCGGAGGGAAGAGAGTGGGAACACTGAAGCTTTCTTT. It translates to CAGRREESGNTEAFF.

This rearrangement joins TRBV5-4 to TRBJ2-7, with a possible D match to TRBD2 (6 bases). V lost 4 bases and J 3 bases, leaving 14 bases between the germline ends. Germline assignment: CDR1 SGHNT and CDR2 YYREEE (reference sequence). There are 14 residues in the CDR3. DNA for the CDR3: TGTGCCAGCAGCCGTCCCGAGGGAGGCTACGAGCAGTACTTC. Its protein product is CASSRPEGGYEQYF.

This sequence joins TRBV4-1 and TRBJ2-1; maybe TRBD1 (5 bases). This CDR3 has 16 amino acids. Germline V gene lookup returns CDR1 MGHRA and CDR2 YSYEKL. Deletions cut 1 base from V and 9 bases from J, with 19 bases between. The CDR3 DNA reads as TGCGCCAGCAGCCAAGGGTGGATTTCTTCTACAGGTGAGCAGTTCTTC. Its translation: CASSQGWISSTGEQFF.

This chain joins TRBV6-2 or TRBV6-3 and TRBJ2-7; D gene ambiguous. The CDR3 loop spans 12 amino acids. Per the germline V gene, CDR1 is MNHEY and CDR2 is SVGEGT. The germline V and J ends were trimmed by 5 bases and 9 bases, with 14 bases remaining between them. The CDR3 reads CASSRATSGQYF. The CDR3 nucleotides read TGTGCCAGCAGTCGTGCGACTTCCGGGCAGTACTTC.

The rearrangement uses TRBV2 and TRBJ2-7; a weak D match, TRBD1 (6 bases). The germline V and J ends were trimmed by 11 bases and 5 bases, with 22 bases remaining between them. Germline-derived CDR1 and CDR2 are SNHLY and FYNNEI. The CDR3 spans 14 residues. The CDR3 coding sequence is TGTGCCTGGGAACAGGGCATTAGGGTAAACGAGCAGTACTTC. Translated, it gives CAWEQGIRVNEQYF.

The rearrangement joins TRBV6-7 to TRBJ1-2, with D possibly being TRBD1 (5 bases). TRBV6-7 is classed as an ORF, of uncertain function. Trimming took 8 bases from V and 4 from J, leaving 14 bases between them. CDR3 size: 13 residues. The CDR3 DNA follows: TGTGCCAGCGGCAGGGCTGGAAGCTATGGCTACACCTTC. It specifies CASGRAGSYGYTF.

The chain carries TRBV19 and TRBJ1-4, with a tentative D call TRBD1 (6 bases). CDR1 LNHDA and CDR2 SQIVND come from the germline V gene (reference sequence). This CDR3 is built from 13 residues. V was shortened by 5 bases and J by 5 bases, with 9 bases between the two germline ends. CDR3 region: CASSDRMNEKLFF. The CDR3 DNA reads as TGTGCCAGTAGTGACAGGATGAATGAAAAACTGTTTTTT. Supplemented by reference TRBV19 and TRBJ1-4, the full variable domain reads DGGITQSPKYLFRKEGQNVTLSCEQNLNHDAMYWYRQDPGQGLRLIYYSQIVNDFQKGDIAEGYSVSREKKESFPLTVTSAQKNPTAFYLCASSDRMNEKLFFGSGTQLSVL.

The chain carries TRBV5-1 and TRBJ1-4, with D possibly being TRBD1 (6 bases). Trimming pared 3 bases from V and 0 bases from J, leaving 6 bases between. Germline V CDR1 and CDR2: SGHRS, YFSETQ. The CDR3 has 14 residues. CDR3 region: CASSWTATNEKLFF. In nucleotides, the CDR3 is TGCGCCAGCAGCTGGACAGCAACTAATGAAAAACTGTTTTTT.

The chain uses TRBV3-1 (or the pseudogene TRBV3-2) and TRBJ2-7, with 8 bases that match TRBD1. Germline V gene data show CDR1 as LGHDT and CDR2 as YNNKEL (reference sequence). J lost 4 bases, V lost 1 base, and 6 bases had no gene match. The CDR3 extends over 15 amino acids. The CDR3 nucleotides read TGTGCCAGCAGCCAAGTCCCGGACAGGGCTTACGAGCAGTACTTC. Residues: CASSQVPDRAYEQYF.

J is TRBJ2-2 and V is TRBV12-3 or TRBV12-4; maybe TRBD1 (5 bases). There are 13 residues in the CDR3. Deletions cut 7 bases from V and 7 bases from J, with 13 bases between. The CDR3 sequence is CASTPTGHGELFF. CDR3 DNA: TGTGCCAGCACCCCCACAGGCCACGGGGAGCTGTTTTTT.

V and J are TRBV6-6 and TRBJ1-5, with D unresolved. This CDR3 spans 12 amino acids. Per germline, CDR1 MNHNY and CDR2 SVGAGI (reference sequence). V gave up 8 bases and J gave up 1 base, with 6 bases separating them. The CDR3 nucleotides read TGTGCCAGCGGGGTAAGCAATCAGCCCCAGCATTTT. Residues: CASGVSNQPQHF.

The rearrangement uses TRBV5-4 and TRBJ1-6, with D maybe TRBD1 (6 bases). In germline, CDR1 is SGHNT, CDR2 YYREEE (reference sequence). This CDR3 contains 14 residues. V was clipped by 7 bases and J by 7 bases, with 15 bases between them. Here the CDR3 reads CASSRTDRNSPLHF. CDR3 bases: TGTGCCAGCTCTCGGACAGACAGGAATTCACCCCTCCACTTT.

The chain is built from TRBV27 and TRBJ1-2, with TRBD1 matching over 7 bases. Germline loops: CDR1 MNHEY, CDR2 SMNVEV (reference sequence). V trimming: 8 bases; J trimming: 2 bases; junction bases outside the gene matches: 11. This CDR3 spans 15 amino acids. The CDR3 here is CASLLRQGMNYGYTF. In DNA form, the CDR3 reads TGTGCCAGCCTCCTCAGACAGGGTATGAACTATGGCTACACCTTC.

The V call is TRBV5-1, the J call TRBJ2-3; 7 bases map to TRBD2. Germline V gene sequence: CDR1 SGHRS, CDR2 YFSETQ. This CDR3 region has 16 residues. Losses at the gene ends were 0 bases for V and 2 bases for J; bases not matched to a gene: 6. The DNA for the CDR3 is TGCGCCAGCAGCTTGGGGGCTAGCGGACACACAGATACGCAGTATTTT. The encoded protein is CASSLGASGHTDTQYF.

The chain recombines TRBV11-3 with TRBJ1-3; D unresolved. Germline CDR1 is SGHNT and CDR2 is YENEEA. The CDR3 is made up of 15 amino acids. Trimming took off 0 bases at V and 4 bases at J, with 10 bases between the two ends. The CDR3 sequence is CASSLDHSTGNTIYF. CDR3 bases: TGTGCCAGCAGCTTAGATCATTCTACCGGAAACACCATATATTTT.

CDR3 nucleotide sequence: TGTGCGTCGGGGACACGGAACTATGGCTACACCTTC. Its translation: CASGTRNYGYTF. The chain couples TRBV19 to TRBJ1-2; tentative D call: TRBD1 (6 bases). This CDR3 spans 12 amino acids. Germline V gene sequence: CDR1 LNHDA, CDR2 SQIVND (reference sequence).

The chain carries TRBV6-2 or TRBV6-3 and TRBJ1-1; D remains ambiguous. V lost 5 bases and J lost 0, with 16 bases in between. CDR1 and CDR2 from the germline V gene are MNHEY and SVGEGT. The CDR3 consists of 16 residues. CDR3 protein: CASSLGSRFMNTEAFF. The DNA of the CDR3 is TGTGCCAGCAGTCTCGGGTCGCGGTTCATGAACACTGAAGCTTTCTTT.

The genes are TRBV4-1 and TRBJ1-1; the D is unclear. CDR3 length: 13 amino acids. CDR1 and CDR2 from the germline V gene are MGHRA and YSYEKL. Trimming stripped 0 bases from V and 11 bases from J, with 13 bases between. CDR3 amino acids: CASSQDGFSRAFF. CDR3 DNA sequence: TGCGCCAGCAGCCAAGATGGCTTCTCAAGGGCTTTCTTT.

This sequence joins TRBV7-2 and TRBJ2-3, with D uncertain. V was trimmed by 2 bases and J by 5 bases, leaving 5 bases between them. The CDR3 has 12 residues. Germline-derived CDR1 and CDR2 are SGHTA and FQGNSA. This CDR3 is CASSLQIDTQYF. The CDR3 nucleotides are TGTGCCAGCAGCTTACAAATAGATACGCAGTATTTT. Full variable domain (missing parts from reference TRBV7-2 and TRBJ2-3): GAGVSQSPSNKVTEKGKDVELRCDPISGHTALYWYRQSLGQGLEFLIYFQGNSAPDKSGLPSDRFSAERTGGSVSTLTIQRTQQEDSAVYLCASSLQIDTQYFGPGTRLTVL.